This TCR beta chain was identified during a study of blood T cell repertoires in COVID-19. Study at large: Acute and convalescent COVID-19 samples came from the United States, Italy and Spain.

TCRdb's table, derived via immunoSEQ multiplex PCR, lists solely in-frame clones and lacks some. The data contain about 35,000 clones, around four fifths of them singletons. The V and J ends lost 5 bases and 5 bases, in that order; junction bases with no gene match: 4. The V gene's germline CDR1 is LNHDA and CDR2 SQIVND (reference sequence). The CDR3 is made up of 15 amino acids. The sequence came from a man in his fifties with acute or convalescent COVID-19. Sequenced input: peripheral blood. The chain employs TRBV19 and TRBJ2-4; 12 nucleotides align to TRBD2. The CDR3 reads CASSSRTSGENIQYF. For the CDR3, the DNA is TGTGCCAGTAGTTCCCGGACTAGCGGGGAAAACATTCAGTACTTC.